A selection of T cell receptor beta chains follows, all from one sample in a study of T cells in Graves' hyperthyroidism and ophthalmopathy. TCRdb redid the calling of the multiplex PCR reads with MiXCR, one entry per CDR3 protein. The sample records around 690,000 distinct CDR3 sequences, under 25% being singletons. Source material: blood. These receptors were obtained from a man aged 25 to 40 with Graves' ophthalmopathy. CDR3s leave out the opening cysteine and the closing phenylalanine or tryptophan.

V gene,CDR3 length,J gene,CDR3 protein
TRBV11-2,13,TRBJ2-2,ASSLVRGGTGELF
TRBV3-1,12,TRBJ2-7,ASSQKRQGSEQY
TRBV5-1,13,TRBJ2-1,ASRGGTSAGNEQF
TRBV30,14,TRBJ2-4,AWSVRGILAKNIQY
TRBV6-1,12,TRBJ2-7,ASRRQGQVYEQY
TRBV2,12,TRBJ2-7,ASNTGTASYEQY
TRBV4-1,14,TRBJ2-7,ASSQPGTSGGYEQY
TRBV5-5,14,TRBJ2-1,ASIPGAGGYYNEQF
TRBV10-3,11,TRBJ2-3,AIRTEGTDTQY
TRBV28,12,TRBJ2-1,ASSLGPLNNEQF
TRBV7-9,12,TRBJ2-5,ASSLASRGETQY
TRBV20-1,18,TRBJ2-1,SATSQNPTSGAPFYNEQF
TRBV20-1,12,TRBJ1-1,SARTDRVGAEAF
TRBV10-3,12,TRBJ2-5,AIQQGLAQETQY
TRBV6-2/TRBV6-3,11,TRBJ1-3,ASSYGFGNTIY
TRBV20-1,8,TRBJ1-5,SASNQPQH
TRBV28,13,TRBJ1-2,ASSFPRPDNYGYT
TRBV7-2,14,TRBJ1-5,ASSLWGRTSNQPQH
TRBV20-1,13,TRBJ2-2,SARVGRVVAGELF
TRBV20-1,16,TRBJ2-7,SARDLFGSTGVGYEQY
TRBV5-4,13,TRBJ2-3,ASRDGTGAPDTQY
TRBV28,13,TRBJ1-4,ASRTPGAPNEKLF
TRBV7-9,13,TRBJ2-3,ASSFSDEGTDTQY
TRBV2,13,TRBJ1-5,ASSARLRGNQPQH
TRBV9,15,TRBJ2-1,ASSVEGGASGYNEQF
TRBV7-9,12,TRBJ2-5,ASSTQQGSETQY
TRBV12-3/TRBV12-4,14,TRBJ2-1,ASSLRQGAAYNEQF
TRBV27,11,TRBJ1-1,ASSNGQGEGAF
TRBV7-9,12,TRBJ2-3,ASSFYGVTDTQY
TRBV18,14,TRBJ2-7,ASSPPKGLGAYEQY
TRBV15,13,TRBJ1-5,ATSRDKGAGQPQH
TRBV30,13,TRBJ2-7,AWSVLPGMAYEQY
TRBV7-7,13,TRBJ2-1,ASSLLAGHGNEQF
TRBV29-1,11,TRBJ2-7,SAMAGGQGEQY
TRBV20-1,12,TRBJ2-7,SARDSERNGEQY
TRBV6-5,12,TRBJ2-5,ASSYQGRKETQY
TRBV30,10,TRBJ2-7,AWGGVSYEQY
TRBV5-1,16,TRBJ2-1,ASSLTSGIRSSYNEQF
TRBV18,14,TRBJ1-3,ASSPPLPLSGNTIY
TRBV30,14,TRBJ2-1,AWSVPDKQKYNEQF
TRBV11-2,12,TRBJ2-3,ASTQGFGTDTQY
TRBV5-6,12,TRBJ2-1,ASNRGGSDNEQF
TRBV28,10,TRBJ1-6,ASSLTTSPLH
TRBV7-9,13,TRBJ1-4,ASSSTDSRDEKLF
TRBV2,11,TRBJ2-3,ASSLLLADTQY
TRBV3-1,11,TRBJ2-1,ASSQRLVDEQF
TRBV6-1,13,TRBJ2-1,ASSGGLANYNEQF